This entry is about one T cell receptor beta chain. This sample was included in a study of T cell changes during pregnancy in multiple sclerosis. Germline V CDR1 and CDR2: SGDLS, YYNGEE. The CDR3 spans 15 residues. V lost 0 bases, J lost 2 bases, and 3 bases stayed unmatched. This table comes from immunoSEQ multiplex PCR, and its TCRdb copy is limited to in-frame clones, with some not included. This table has 40,000 to 50,000 clones, over 75% appearing once. This TCR came from a female donor with multiple sclerosis, enrolled in a pregnancy study. The rearrangement links TRBV9 to TRBJ2-3, with 7 positions matching TRBD2. The input for sequencing was CD4+ T cells from peripheral blood mononuclear cells, taken before pregnancy. This CDR3 reads CASSVERGATDTQYF. CDR3 nucleotides: TGTGCCAGCAGCGTAGAGCGGGGAGCCACAGATACGCAGTATTTT.